One and the same sample provided the 21 T cell receptor beta chains below, sequenced in a study of blood T cell repertoires in COVID-19. Clones were read by immunoSEQ multiplex PCR, and TCRdb kept only the in-frame ones, dropping some. The sample yields about 160,000 clones, approximately 81% seen once. Sequencing was done on a sample of PBMCs or T cells enriched from blood (not recorded which). The source is a man in his 60s who had recovered from COVID-19.

The CDR3 loop reads CAISESRGGSYEQYF. DNA for the CDR3: TGTGCCATCAGTGAGTCTAGGGGGGGTTCCTACGAGCAGTACTTC. The chain uses TRBV10-3 and TRBJ2-7, with D possibly TRBD2 on 7 matching bases. With 0 bases removed from V and 1 base from J, the gap between germline ends came to 10 bases. This CDR3 region has 15 residues. In germline, CDR1 is ENHRY, CDR2 SYGVKD.

The CDR3 spells CASSFGTGTSTDTQYF. The CDR3 nucleotides read TGTGCCAGCAGCTTCGGGACAGGGACGAGCACAGATACGCAGTATTTT. This chain joins TRBV7-3 and TRBJ2-3; 9 nucleotides match TRBD1. CDR3 length equals 16 residues. Germline V gives CDR1 SGHTA, CDR2 FQGTGA. V was clipped by 3 bases and J by 0 bases; unmatched bases: 4.

This chain connects TRBV4-2 to TRBJ1-5; D is ambiguous. Germline V gives CDR1 LGHNA, CDR2 YNFKEQ. The CDR3 consists of 13 residues. The V and J ends lost 0 bases and 7 bases respectively, with 7 bases between them. The CDR3 reads CASSQDRYQPQHF. The DNA of the CDR3 is TGTGCCAGCAGCCAAGATAGATACCAGCCCCAGCATTTT.

The rearrangement links TRBV13 to TRBJ2-7; tentative D call: TRBD1 (6 bases). V was cut by 1 base and J by 4 bases, with 14 bases left in between. Germline V gene data show CDR1 as PRHDT and CDR2 as FYEKMQ (reference sequence). The CDR3 is made up of 15 amino acids. The CDR3: CASSLVSRGKYEQYF. The CDR3 DNA is TGTGCCAGCAGCTTAGTGTCCAGGGGAAAATACGAGCAGTACTTC.

The sample holds many counts of this clone. This rearrangement joins TRBV25-1 to TRBJ2-1; 12 bases line up with TRBD2. The CDR3 runs to 13 residues. The trim removed 4 bases at V and 10 bases at J, leaving 2 bases unmatched. From germline, CDR1 is MGHDK and CDR2 SYGVNS. The CDR3 DNA is TGTGCCAGCAGTGTCGGACTAGCGGGGGAGCAGTTCTTC. Protein: CASSVGLAGEQFF.

The rearrangement joins TRBV5-1 to TRBJ2-5; 9 bases map to TRBD2. Trimming removed 4 bases from V and 1 base from J; junction bases left unmatched: 11. The CDR3 is 17 residues long. Germline loops: CDR1 SGHRS, CDR2 YFSETQ. The CDR3 bases are TGCGCCAGCAGCCCCGCCGGCGGGGGGGGTGCCCAAGAGACCCAGTACTTC. Translated, it gives CASSPAGGGGAQETQYF.

The rearrangement links TRBV7-3 to TRBJ2-3, with 10 bases that match TRBD1. There are 16 residues in the CDR3. The germline V gene has CDR1 SGHTA and CDR2 FQGTGA. The V and J ends lost 2 bases and 2 bases, in that order; junction bases with no gene match: 4. CDR3 sequence (DNA): TGTGCCAGCAGCTTATGGGGGACAGGGGCCACAGATACGCAGTATTTT. Translating it yields CASSLWGTGATDTQYF.

The V and J genes are TRBV18 and TRBJ1-1; no clear D gene. The CDR3 covers 16 residues. CDR1 is KGHSH and CDR2 is LQKENI in the germline V gene. The germline V and J ends were trimmed by 3 bases and 5 bases, with 19 bases remaining between them. The CDR3 reads CASSPNRVFVETEAFF. As DNA, the CDR3 is TGTGCCAGCTCACCGAATCGAGTTTTCGTTGAGACTGAAGCTTTCTTT.

The chain links TRBV7-6 to TRBJ2-5; 8 positions agree with TRBD1. The trim removed 1 base at V and 5 bases at J, leaving 6 bases unmatched. Germline CDR1 SGHVS, CDR2 FNYEAQ. The CDR3 sequence is 15 residues long. The CDR3 DNA reads TGTGCCAGCAGCTTAGGAGCAGGGGGCGGGGAGACCCAGTACTTC. It specifies CASSLGAGGGETQYF.

V is TRBV11-2 and J is TRBJ1-5; possibly TRBD1 for D (6 bases). CDR1 is SGHAT and CDR2 is FQNNGV in the germline V gene. The CDR3 is 15 residues long. Trimming left V 5 bases short and J 0 bases short, with 11 bases between. The CDR3 loop is CASSPGTLSNQPQHF. The CDR3 DNA is TGTGCCAGCAGCCCCGGGACACTTAGCAATCAGCCCCAGCATTTT.

J is TRBJ2-2 and V is TRBV7-9; the match to TRBD2 covers 7 bases. The CDR3 extends over 16 amino acids. V was clipped by 1 base and J by 3 bases; unmatched bases: 5. Germline V gene sequence: CDR1 SEHNR, CDR2 FQNEAQ (reference sequence). This chain's CDR3 is CASSLGVGGDTGELFF. The CDR3 DNA sequence: TGTGCCAGCAGCTTAGGCGTTGGGGGGGACACCGGGGAGCTGTTTTTT.

The V gene is TRBV27, the J gene TRBJ2-7, with no clear D. Germline V CDR1 and CDR2: MNHEY, SMNVEV (reference sequence). This CDR3 is 15 amino acids long. Trimming took off 1 base at V and 3 bases at J, with 13 bases between the two ends. The CDR3 bases are TGTGCCAGCAGTTTATTGGCAGTGAGGCTCTACGAGCAGTACTTC. This sequence encodes CASSLLAVRLYEQYF.

V and J are TRBV5-1 and TRBJ2-3, with D uncertain. Trimming stripped 4 bases from V and 0 bases from J, with 3 bases between. The CDR3 contains 12 residues. The V gene's germline CDR1 is SGHRS and CDR2 YFSETQ. The CDR3 reads CASSTSTDTQYF. The CDR3 DNA reads TGCGCCAGCAGCACAAGCACAGATACGCAGTATTTT.

CDR3 bases: TGTGCCAGCAGCTTAGCGGACAGGGACGAAGCTTTCTTT. It yields the protein CASSLADRDEAFF. The chain combines TRBV7-2 with TRBJ1-1; 8 positions match TRBD1. J gave up 8 bases and V 0 bases, and 2 bases lay outside the gene matches. This CDR3 is 13 amino acids long. Per germline, CDR1 SGHTA and CDR2 FQGNSA.

The V call is TRBV14, the J call TRBJ1-2; no reliable D call. The CDR3 consists of 15 residues. Germline CDR1 reads SGHDN; CDR2 reads FVKESK. V was trimmed by 5 bases and J by 8 bases, leaving 21 bases between them. The CDR3 sequence is CASSYRYKSDFGYTF. The CDR3, as DNA: TGTGCCAGCAGCTACCGCTATAAGTCCGACTTCGGCTACACCTTC.

The gene calls are TRBV11-2 and TRBJ2-2; 8 bases are shared with TRBD1. CDR1 and CDR2 from the germline V gene are SGHAT and FQNNGV. This CDR3 is 14 amino acids long. V dropped 3 bases and J dropped 7; count of bases not matched to a gene: 4. In DNA, the CDR3 is TGTGCCAGCAGCTTTACAGGGGGACGCGGGGAGCTGTTTTTT. Protein product: CASSFTGGRGELFF.

The CDR3 loop is CASSLWTGGAHNSPLHF. The CDR3 DNA is TGTGCCAGCAGCTTATGGACAGGGGGAGCTCATAATTCACCCCTCCACTTT. The chain joins TRBV7-2 to TRBJ1-6; TRBD1 matches 10 bases. J lost 5 bases, V lost 2 bases, and 6 bases had no gene match. Germline lookup yields CDR1 SGHTA and CDR2 FQGNSA. The CDR3 has 17 residues.

V is TRBV28 and J is TRBJ2-4, with 8 bases identical to TRBD1. The germline V gene has CDR1 MDHEN and CDR2 SYDVKM. The CDR3 extends over 15 amino acids. V lost 4 bases and J lost 9; bases outside the gene matches: 11. The CDR3 region is CASSSTRQGLGIQYF. The CDR3 coding sequence is TGTGCCAGCAGTTCCACCCGACAGGGGTTGGGCATTCAGTACTTC.

The J gene is TRBJ2-2, the V gene TRBV7-9; D might be TRBD2 (6 bases). The CDR3 covers 15 residues. The germline V gene encodes CDR1 SEHNR and CDR2 FQNEAQ (reference sequence). The CDR3 sequence is CATVGGSSNTGELFF. As DNA, the CDR3 is TGTGCGACGGTCGGAGGGAGTTCGAACACCGGGGAGCTGTTTTTT.

The rearrangement links TRBV11-2 to TRBJ1-1; tentative D call: TRBD1 (5 bases). The V end was cut by 5 bases, the J end by 8 bases, with 12 bases between. Germline loops: CDR1 SGHAT, CDR2 FQNNGV. The CDR3 spans 12 residues. In DNA, the CDR3 is TGTGCCAGCAGCCAGGGAGGACGGGAAGCTTTCTTT. The encoded protein is CASSQGGREAFF.

The chain's CDR3 is CASSLRGRNSPLHF. The CDR3 DNA is TGTGCCAGCAGCTTGAGGGGCCGAAATTCACCCCTCCACTTT. This chain connects TRBV5-4 to TRBJ1-6; tentatively, D is TRBD1 (5 bases). Germline V gives CDR1 SGHNT, CDR2 YYREEE (reference sequence). With 1 base removed from V and 7 bases from J, the gap between germline ends came to 9 bases. CDR3 length: 14 residues.